This T cell receptor (beta chain) was sequenced in a study of blood T cell repertoires in COVID-19. Study-wide background: Samples of COVID-19 (acute and convalescent) were obtained from the United States, Italy and Spain. Sample material is recorded as cDNA or gDNA derived from T cells, B-cell-depleted T cells, or PBMCs.

Residents of about two dozen US areas, aged about 18 to 89 years, made up the participants. Generated by immunoSEQ multiplex PCR, the TCRdb table keeps only in-frame clones and is missing some. Of approximately 170,000 clones in the sample, approximately 82% were seen once. The CDR3 covers 11 residues. Trimming took off 3 bases at V and 8 bases at J, with 5 bases between the two ends. Looked up from germline, CDR1 is LGHDT and CDR2 is YNNKEL (reference sequence). Sequenced sample: PBMCs or T cells enriched from blood (not recorded which). The clonotype was recovered from a woman between 45 and 60 years old in a cohort exposed to, infected with or recovered from COVID-19 (not recorded which). V gene TRBV3-1 (or the pseudogene TRBV3-2) combines with J gene TRBJ2-1, with D hard to call. The CDR3 bases are TGTGCCAGCAGCCACCTCGATGAGCAGTTCTTC. It yields the protein CASSHLDEQFF.